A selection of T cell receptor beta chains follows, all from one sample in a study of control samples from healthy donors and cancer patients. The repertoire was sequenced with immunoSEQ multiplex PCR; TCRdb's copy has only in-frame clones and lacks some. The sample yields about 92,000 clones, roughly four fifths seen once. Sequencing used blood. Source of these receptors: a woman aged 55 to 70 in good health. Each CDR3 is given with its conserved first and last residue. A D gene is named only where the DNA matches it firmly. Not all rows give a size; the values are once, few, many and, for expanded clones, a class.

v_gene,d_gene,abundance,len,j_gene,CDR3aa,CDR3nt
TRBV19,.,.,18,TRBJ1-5,CASTLGYGGSYSNQPQHF,TGTGCCAGTACCCTAGGGTACGGGGGCTCCTATAGCAATCAGCCCCAGCATTTT
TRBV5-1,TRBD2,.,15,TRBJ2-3,CASSFKGGYTDTQYF,TGCGCCAGCAGCTTTAAGGGAGGGTACACAGATACGCAGTATTTT
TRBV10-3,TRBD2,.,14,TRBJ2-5,CAISGGGGGETQYF,TGTGCCATCAGTGGTGGGGGGGGAGGAGAGACCCAGTACTTC
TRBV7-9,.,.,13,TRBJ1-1,CASSLPPRTEAFF,TGTGCCAGCAGCCTACCTCCAAGGACTGAAGCTTTCTTT
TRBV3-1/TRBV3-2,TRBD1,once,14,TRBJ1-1,CASSQLTGNAEAFF,TGTGCCAGCAGCCAACTGACAGGGAACGCTGAAGCTTTCTTT
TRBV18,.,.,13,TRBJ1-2,CASSPERTGGYTF,TGTGCCAGCTCACCAGAGAGGACGGGGGGCTACACCTTC
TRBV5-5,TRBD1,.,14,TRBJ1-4,CASRDGTGPEKLFF,TGTGCCAGCAGGGATGGGACAGGACCTGAAAAACTGTTTTTT
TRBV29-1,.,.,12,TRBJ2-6,CSVSSGANVLTF,TGCAGCGTCTCCTCTGGGGCCAACGTCCTGACTTTC
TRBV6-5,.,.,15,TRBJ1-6,CASWSRTSYNSPLHF,TGTGCCAGTTGGTCCCGTACCTCCTATAATTCACCCCTCCACTTT
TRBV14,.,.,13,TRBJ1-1,CASSQDRAHEAFF,TGTGCCAGCAGCCAAGATAGGGCCCATGAAGCTTTCTTT
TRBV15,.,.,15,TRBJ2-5,CATSGRPGSQETQYF,TGTGCCACCAGCGGTCGACCGGGATCCCAAGAGACCCAGTACTTC
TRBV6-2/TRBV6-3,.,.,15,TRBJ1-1,CASSPRTVLSTEAFF,TGTGCCAGCAGCCCCAGGACGGTTCTGAGCACTGAAGCTTTCTTT
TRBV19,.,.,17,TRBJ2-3,CASSIAPEAVLSYTQYF,TGTGCCAGTAGTATAGCCCCGGAAGCGGTACTCTCGTATACGCAGTATTTT
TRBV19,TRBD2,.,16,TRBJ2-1,CASSKPGLAGHNEQFF,TGTGCCAGTAGCAAACCGGGACTAGCGGGACACAATGAGCAGTTCTTC
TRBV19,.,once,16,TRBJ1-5,CASSNRDAYSNQPQHF,TGTGCCAGTAGTAACCGGGACGCCTATAGCAATCAGCCCCAGCATTTT
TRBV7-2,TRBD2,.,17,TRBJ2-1,CASSLVATSGRANEQFF,TGTGCCAGCAGCTTAGTCGCCACTAGCGGGAGGGCGAATGAGCAGTTCTTC
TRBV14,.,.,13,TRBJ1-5,CASSQQGGQPQHF,TGTGCCAGCAGCCAACAGGGAGGTCAGCCCCAGCATTTT
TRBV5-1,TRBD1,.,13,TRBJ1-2,CASSLGQGRDYTF,TGCGCCAGCAGCCTAGGACAGGGAAGAGACTACACCTTC
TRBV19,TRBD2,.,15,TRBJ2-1,CASSSGLAVVGEQFF,TGTGCCAGTAGTTCGGGACTAGCCGTGGTGGGTGAGCAGTTCTTC
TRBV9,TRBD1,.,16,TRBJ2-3,CASSVDSGQGTDTQYF,TGTGCCAGCAGCGTAGACTCAGGACAGGGCACAGATACGCAGTATTTT
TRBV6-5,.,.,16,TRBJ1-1,CASSYSVTELNTEAFF,TGTGCCAGCAGTTACTCGGTTACGGAATTGAACACTGAAGCTTTCTTT
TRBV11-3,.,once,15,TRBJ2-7,CASSLNRGSDYEQYF,TGTGCCAGCAGCTTAAACCGGGGCTCTGACTACGAGCAGTACTTC
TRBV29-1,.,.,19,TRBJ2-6,CSVDWQIAVIRSGANVLTF,TGCAGCGTTGATTGGCAGATAGCCGTCATTCGCTCTGGGGCCAACGTCCTGACTTTC
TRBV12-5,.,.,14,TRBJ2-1,CASGFSDGAGKQFF,TGTGCTAGTGGTTTCTCTGACGGGGCGGGAAAGCAGTTCTTC